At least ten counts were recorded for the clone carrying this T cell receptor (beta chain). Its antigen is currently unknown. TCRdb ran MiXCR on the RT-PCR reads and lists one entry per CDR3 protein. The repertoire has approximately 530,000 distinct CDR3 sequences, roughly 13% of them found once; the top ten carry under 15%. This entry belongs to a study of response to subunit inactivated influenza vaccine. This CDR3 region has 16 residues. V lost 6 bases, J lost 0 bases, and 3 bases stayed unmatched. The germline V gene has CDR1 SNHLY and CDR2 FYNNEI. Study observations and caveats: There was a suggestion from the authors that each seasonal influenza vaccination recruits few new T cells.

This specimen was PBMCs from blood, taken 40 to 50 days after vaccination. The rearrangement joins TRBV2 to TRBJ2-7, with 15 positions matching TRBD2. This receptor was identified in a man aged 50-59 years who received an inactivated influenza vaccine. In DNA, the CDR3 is TGTGCCAGCAGCGGGACTAGCGGGGGGATCTCCTACGAGCAGTACTTC. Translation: CASSGTSGGISYEQYF. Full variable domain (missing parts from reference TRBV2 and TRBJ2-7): EPEVTQTPSHQVTQMGQEVILRCVPISNHLYFYWYRQILGQKVEFLVSFYNNEISEKSEIFDDQFSVERPDGSNFTLKIRSTKLEDSAMYFCASSGTSGGISYEQYFGPGTRLTVT.